Below, 5 T cell receptor beta chains from the same sample are listed, as sequenced in a study of blood T cells in healthy people across ages. Primers used in a second PCR of roughly 7 to 12 cycles were a sample-barcoded 5' primer and a J-beta primer mix. TCRdb reprocessed the 5' RACE reads with MiXCR, giving one entry per CDR3 protein. The sample holds 600,000 or so distinct CDR3 sequences, approximately 30% seen once. The specimen was blood. These receptors were taken from a woman aged 80 or over in good health.

This clonotype has at least ten counts. The chain uses TRBV3-1 and TRBJ2-3; the match to TRBD2 covers 8 bases. The ends lost 1 base at V and 2 bases at J; junction bases unmatched: 8. Germline loops: CDR1 LGHDT, CDR2 YNNKEL (reference sequence). This CDR3 has 17 residues. In DNA form, the CDR3 reads TGTGCCAGCAGCCAAGTGGCTAGCGGGCACTTCACAGATACGCAGTATTTT. Translation gives CASSQVASGHFTDTQYF.

CDR3 loop: CASSLDPGQGHSPLHF. CDR3 bases: TGTGCCAGCAGCTTAGACCCGGGACAGGGGCATTCACCCCTCCACTTT. The V and J genes are TRBV7-9 and TRBJ1-6, with TRBD1 identical over 10 bases. The germline V gene has CDR1 SEHNR and CDR2 FQNEAQ (reference sequence). The CDR3 length is 16 residues. V dropped 1 base and J dropped 8; count of bases not matched to a gene: 5.

This clonotype came up many times. The CDR3 DNA is TGTGCCAGCAGCCAAAGCGCGGGGACCGCGGAGACCCAGTACTTC. Residues: CASSQSAGTAETQYF. The chain combines TRBV3-1 with TRBJ2-5; possibly TRBD2 for D (6 bases). V was clipped by 2 bases and J by 5 bases, with 15 bases between them. This CDR3 contains 15 residues. CDR1 LGHDT and CDR2 YNNKEL come from the germline V gene (reference sequence).

A single count supports this clonotype. V gene TRBV20-1 combines with J gene TRBJ1-5, with 12 bases that match TRBD1. Germline loops: CDR1 DFQATT, CDR2 SNEGSKA (reference sequence). Trimming removed 6 bases from V and 6 bases from J; junction bases left unmatched: 9. This CDR3 spans 15 amino acids. CDR3 nucleotides: TGCAGTGCCCCGAAGGGGACAGGGGGCGGTCAGCCCCAGCATTTT. It is translated as CSAPKGTGGGQPQHF.

Ten or more counts support this clonotype. The chain carries TRBV20-1 and TRBJ2-5; D gene ambiguous. Germline V CDR1 and CDR2: DFQATT, SNEGSKA (reference sequence). V dropped 0 bases and J dropped 5 bases, with 16 bases sitting between them. This CDR3 contains 15 residues. CDR3 region: CSARDQLRDLETQYF. Here the CDR3 DNA reads TGCAGTGCTAGAGATCAGTTAAGGGATCTTGAGACCCAGTACTTC.